This TCR beta chain is from a study of shared clonotypes between healthy human individuals. Findings and limits, study-wide: A limitation of the genetic and exposure-history diversity represented arose from few donors. The generation probabilities recorded for non-shared clonotypes fell below those of clonotypes shared by all four donors. Naive subsets generally had larger estimated richness than memory subsets.

As to this clone: Its antigen is not identified.

Several immunoSEQ plates received, in even portions, the genomic DNA of each subset. Profiled with immunoSEQ multiplex PCR; TCRdb holds only in-frame clones, not every one. Altogether 2 million to 2.5 million clones are present, approximately 95% being singletons, with the ten largest covering 0.39%. The TCR sequence derives from a man aged 18 to 30 in good health. Some clones in this sample may be carry-over from other donors' samples. The sample comprised naive CD4+ T cells from PBMCs. The subset denotes: CD45RA+ positively selected.

Written as DNA, the CDR3 is TGCGCCAGCAGCTTGGGAGCTAATAATGAAAAACTGTTTTTT. Amino acid sequence: CASSLGANNEKLFF. This chain connects TRBV5-1 to TRBJ1-4; no definite D call. CDR3 length: 14 amino acids. The germline V gene encodes CDR1 SGHRS and CDR2 YFSETQ. Trimming pared 0 bases from V and 4 bases from J, leaving 7 bases between.